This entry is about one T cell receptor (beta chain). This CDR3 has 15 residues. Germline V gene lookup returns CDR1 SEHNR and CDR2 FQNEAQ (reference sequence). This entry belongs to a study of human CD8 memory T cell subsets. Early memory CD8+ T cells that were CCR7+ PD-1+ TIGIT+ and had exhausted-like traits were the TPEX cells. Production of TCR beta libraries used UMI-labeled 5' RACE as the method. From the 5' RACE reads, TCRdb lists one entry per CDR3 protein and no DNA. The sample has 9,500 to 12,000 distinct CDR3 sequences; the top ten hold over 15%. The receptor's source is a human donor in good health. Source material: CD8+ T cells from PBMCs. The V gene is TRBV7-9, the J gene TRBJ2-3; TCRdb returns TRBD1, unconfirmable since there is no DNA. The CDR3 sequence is CASSGRGHSKDTQYF. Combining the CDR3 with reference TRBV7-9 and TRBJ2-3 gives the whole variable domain DTGVSQNPRHKITKRGQNVTFRCDPISEHNRLYWYRQTLGQGPEFLTYFQNEAQLEKSRLLSDRFSAERPKGSFSTLEIQRTEQGDSAMYLCASSGRGHSKDTQYFGPGTRLTVL.